This is a list of T cell receptor beta chains from one sample in a study of beta chain features in type 1 diabetes. Profiled with immunoSEQ multiplex PCR; TCRdb holds only in-frame clones, not every one. The sample includes 640,000 or so clones, 13% seen only once; the top ten take 0.022%. Specimen: naive CD4+ T cells from blood. These receptors all stem from a man aged 18 to 29 with type 1 diabetes. Each CDR3 is given with its conserved first and last residue. The D gene is left open where the match is weak. Only part of the rows carry a size: once, few, many, or a class if the clone is expanded.

- - TRBJ1-1 TRBV5-1 TGCGCCAGCAGCTTGGAAGGGATTAAGAACACTGAAGCTTTCTTT CASSLEGIKNTEAFF
- - TRBJ1-3 TRBV15 TGTGCCACCAGCAGGGAGGCCCCCCGGGACACCATATATTTT CATSREAPRDTIYF
- few TRBJ2-7 TRBV20-1 TGCAGTACCTCGACAGGCTACGAGCAGTACTTC CSTSTGYEQYF
TRBD1 few TRBJ1-6 TRBV2 TGTGCCAGAAAGGAGGGGACAGTTTCACCCCTCCACTTT CARKEGTVSPLHF
- few TRBJ2-4 TRBV4-1 TGCGCCAGCAGCCGGTCAGAGGGGGGGACAGCCAAAAACATTCAGTACTTC CASSRSEGGTAKNIQYF
- few TRBJ1-6 TRBV7-9 TGTGCCAGCAGCTTAGCGGGGAGGGCCGGGGATAATTCACCCCTCCACTTT CASSLAGRAGDNSPLHF
- - TRBJ2-3 TRBV9 TGTGCCAGCAGCGTTATAGGCGGGGGCTACAAGTACACAGATACGCAGTATTTT CASSVIGGGYKYTDTQYF
TRBD2 - TRBJ2-1 TRBV5-1 TGCGCCAGCAGCCCCGGGGGGGGCTACAATGAGCAGTTCTTC CASSPGGGYNEQFF
TRBD2 few TRBJ2-7 TRBV10-3 TGTGCCATCAGTGAGTCGACTAGCGGGGGAATGTACGAGCAGTACTTC CAISESTSGGMYEQYF
TRBD1 few TRBJ2-3 TRBV7-7 TGTGCCAGCAGCTTTCAGGGGGGCACAGATACGCAGTATTTT CASSFQGGTDTQYF
TRBD1 few TRBJ1-1 TRBV5-1 TGCGCCAGCAGCAGAGACAGGGATGGGAACACTGAAGCTTTCTTT CASSRDRDGNTEAFF
- - TRBJ1-2 TRBV6-1 TGTGCCAGCAGCTCCGATGGGGTTAGGTATGGCTACACCTTC CASSSDGVRYGYTF
- few TRBJ1-1 TRBV7-8 TGTGCCAGCAGCTTAAGGGACACAAGCGAAGCTTTCTTT CASSLRDTSEAFF
TRBD1 few TRBJ1-6 TRBV29-1 TGCAGCGTTAGACAGGGGGCGGTTGATTCACCCCTCCACTTT CSVRQGAVDSPLHF
TRBD1 few TRBJ2-7 TRBV19 TGTGCCAGTAGTCTCGCCGCGGGACAGGGGACCTACGAGCAGTACTTC CASSLAAGQGTYEQYF
- - TRBJ1-1 TRBV7-9 TGTGCCAGCAGTCGGGGGATCAACACTGAAGCTTTCTTT CASSRGINTEAFF
- - TRBJ1-3 TRBV13 TGTGCCAGCAGGCGGGAAGGCTCTGGAAACACCATATATTTT CASRREGSGNTIYF
- few TRBJ1-2 TRBV7-9 TGTGCCAGCAGCTTAGCGCGGGGTAGACCGGGCTACACCTTC CASSLARGRPGYTF
- few TRBJ1-6 TRBV7-9 TGTGCCAGCAGTAACCAAGGGGGGAGTTCACCCCTCCACTTT CASSNQGGSSPLHF
- - TRBJ1-2 TRBV6-5 TGTGCCAGCAGTTACTCTACGGGCCCGACGGGTGGCTACACCTTC CASSYSTGPTGGYTF
- - TRBJ2-1 TRBV6-5 TGTGCCAGCAGTGTGTTAGGGGTCTACAATGAGCAGTTCTTC CASSVLGVYNEQFF
- - TRBJ1-1 TRBV28 TGTGCCAGCAGTTTAAGCGTGCTACGTGAAGCTTTCTTT CASSLSVLREAFF
- - TRBJ2-5 TRBV28 TGTGCCAGCAGTCGACCCCAGGGGTTACAAGAGACCCAGTACTTC CASSRPQGLQETQYF
- few TRBJ2-7 TRBV6-5 TGTGCCAGCAGGGCAGGGTCCTTCTCCTACGAGCAGTACTTC CASRAGSFSYEQYF
- few TRBJ1-4 TRBV18 TGTGCCAGCTCACCTCGATTAGGGGAAAAACTGTTTTTT CASSPRLGEKLFF
TRBD1 few TRBJ2-1 TRBV5-1 TGCGCCAGCAGTCTGTCAGGGGGCAGGCGGTACAATGAGCAGTTCTTC CASSLSGGRRYNEQFF
- few TRBJ2-2 TRBV9 TGTGCCAGCAGCGCTTTGGGGCGGTCCTCGAACACCGGGGAGCTGTTTTTT CASSALGRSSNTGELFF
- - TRBJ2-2 TRBV7-3 TGTGCCAGCAGCTTAACCGGGGCCACCGGGGAGCTGTTTTTT CASSLTGATGELFF
- - TRBJ1-1 TRBV28 TGTGCCAGCAGTCCAGAGACGAACACTGAAGCTTTCTTT CASSPETNTEAFF
- - TRBJ2-3 TRBV7-3 TGTGCCAGCAGCTTAAGTCCCACAGATACGCAGTATTTT CASSLSPTDTQYF
TRBD1 - TRBJ1-1 TRBV30 TGTGCCTGGACCCCCCGGGACAGGGAACGGGGAGCTTTCTTT CAWTPRDRERGAFF
TRBD1 - TRBJ2-7 TRBV19 TGTGCCAGTAGTATTGGGACAGACTCCTCCGAGCAGTACTTC CASSIGTDSSEQYF
- - TRBJ1-3 TRBV9 TGTGCCAGCAGCGTAGGGGATTCTGGAAACACCATATATTTT CASSVGDSGNTIYF
- - TRBJ1-1 TRBV28 TGTGCCAGCATGGGGCGGCCTGAAGCTTTCTTT CASMGRPEAFF
TRBD1 few TRBJ2-7 TRBV18 TGTGCCAGCTCACCGGACAGGGGAGACGAGCAGTACTTC CASSPDRGDEQYF
- - TRBJ2-3 TRBV4-2 TGTGCCAGCAGCCAAGAAAAGCAGGGCACAGATACGCAGTATTTT CASSQEKQGTDTQYF
- few TRBJ1-5 TRBV29-1 TGCAGCGTTGGAGGGAATAGCAATCAGCCCCAGCATTTT CSVGGNSNQPQHF
- - TRBJ1-5 TRBV30 TGTGCCTGGAGTGTGGGAGGGAGGGAAGGCAATCAGCCCCAGCATTTT CAWSVGGREGNQPQHF
- once TRBJ1-1 TRBV6-6 TGTGCCAGCTTTTTAACGGTGAACACTGAAGCTTTCTTT CASFLTVNTEAFF
- few TRBJ1-1 TRBV14 TGTGCCAGCAGCCAATCGCGAATTCAGGGCAGGACCACTGAAGCTTTCTTT CASSQSRIQGRTTEAFF
TRBD1 - TRBJ1-6 TRBV5-6 TGTGCCAGCAGCGCGGGACAGGGGGCAGGTAATTCACCCCTCCACTTT CASSAGQGAGNSPLHF
- - TRBJ1-3 TRBV25-1 TGTGCCAGCAGTGAAAGATGGTCCAGCGCTGGAAACACCATATATTTT CASSERWSSAGNTIYF
TRBD1 few TRBJ2-7 TRBV28 TGTGCCAGCCGATCCCCTCGGGACAGGCGCTACGAGCAGTACTTC CASRSPRDRRYEQYF
- - TRBJ2-7 TRBV7-9 TGTGCCAGCGAGGGGTCAGGTCTAAGGCTGAACTTC CASEGSGLRLNF
- - TRBJ1-5 TRBV4-1 TGCGCCAGCAGCCAAGAACAGGGCAATCAGCCCCAGCATTTT CASSQEQGNQPQHF
TRBD1 - TRBJ1-2 TRBV7-9 TGTGCCAGCAGCCCACAGGGGGTTGGCTACACCTTC CASSPQGVGYTF
TRBD2 - TRBJ2-7 TRBV18 TGTGCCAGCTCACCACCAAGCGGGACCCACTCCTACGAGCAGTACTTC CASSPPSGTHSYEQYF
- few TRBJ2-1 TRBV12-5 TGTGCTAGTGGTTTGGTAGTAGGCTCTGGGGTCAATGAGCAGTTCTTC CASGLVVGSGVNEQFF
- - TRBJ2-7 TRBV5-4 TGTGCCAGCAGCCGCGTTGGGCAGTCCTACGAGCAGTACTTC CASSRVGQSYEQYF
TRBD1 - TRBJ1-1 TRBV9 TGTGCCAGCAGCGTCCGGACAGGGGAAACTGAAGCTTTCTTT CASSVRTGETEAFF
TRBD1 few TRBJ1-2 TRBV29-1 TGCAGCGCTCAGGGGGATGGCTACACCTTC CSAQGDGYTF